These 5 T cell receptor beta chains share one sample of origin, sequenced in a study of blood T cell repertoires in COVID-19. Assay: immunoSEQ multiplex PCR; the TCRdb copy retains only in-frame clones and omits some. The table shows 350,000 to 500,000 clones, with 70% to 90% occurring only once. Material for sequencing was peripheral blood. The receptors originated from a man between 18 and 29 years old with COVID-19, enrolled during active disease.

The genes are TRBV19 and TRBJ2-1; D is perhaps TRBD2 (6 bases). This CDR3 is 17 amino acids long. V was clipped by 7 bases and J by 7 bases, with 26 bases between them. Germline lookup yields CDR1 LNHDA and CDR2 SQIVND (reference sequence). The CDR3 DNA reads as TGTGCCAGTACCACGAAAGGAAGGGGACTGACGGATAATGAGCAGTTCTTC. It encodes CASTTKGRGLTDNEQFF.

As DNA, the CDR3 is TGCAGCGCTTCTCCCCTTCTAGCGGAAGAGACCCAGTACTTC. Residues: CSASPLLAEETQYF. The J gene is TRBJ2-5, the V gene TRBV29-1; 7 bases line up with TRBD2. The CDR3 is 14 residues long. Germline trimming cut 7 bases from V and 3 bases from J; bases unmatched to any gene: 11. Looked up from germline, CDR1 is SQVTM and CDR2 is ANQGSEA.

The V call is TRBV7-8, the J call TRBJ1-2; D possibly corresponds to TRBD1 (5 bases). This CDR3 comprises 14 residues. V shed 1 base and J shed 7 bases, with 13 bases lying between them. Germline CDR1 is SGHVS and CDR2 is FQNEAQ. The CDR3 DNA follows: TGTGCCAGCAGCTTAGTTCAGGGAAATTCTGGCTACACCTTC. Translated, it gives CASSLVQGNSGYTF.

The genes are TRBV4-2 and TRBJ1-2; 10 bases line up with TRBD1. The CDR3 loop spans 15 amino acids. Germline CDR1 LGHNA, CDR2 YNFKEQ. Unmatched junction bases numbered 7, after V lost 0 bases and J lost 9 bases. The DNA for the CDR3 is TGTGCCAGCAGCCAAGAAGGGGACAGGGGTCCTCGCTACACCTTC. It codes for CASSQEGDRGPRYTF.

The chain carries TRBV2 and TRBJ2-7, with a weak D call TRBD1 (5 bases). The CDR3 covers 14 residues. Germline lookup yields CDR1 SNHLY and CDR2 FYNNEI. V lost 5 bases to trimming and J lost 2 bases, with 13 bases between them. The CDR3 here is CASSQETATYEQYF. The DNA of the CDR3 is TGTGCCAGCAGTCAGGAGACAGCCACCTACGAGCAGTACTTC.